This T cell receptor beta chain was recorded in a study of cytomegalovirus exposure and HLA in healthy donors. All donors participated as healthy donors of bone marrow. This PCR relied on a set of 60 Vbeta primers and 13 Jbeta primers. Repertoires were generated with immunoSEQ multiplex PCR, while TCRdb's copy carries only in-frame clones and drops some. The profile shows about 150,000 clones, about 76% of them singletons. Study-level findings and limits: As was reported, the HLA-A and HLA-B alleles of most subjects were accurately predicted from TCR beta sequences.

V was trimmed by 5 bases and J by 6 bases, leaving 10 bases between them. The CDR3 is 13 residues long. Per germline, CDR1 SGHTA and CDR2 FQGTGA. Comment on this clone: Its cognate antigen is unknown.

This TCR was sampled from a man under 40 in good health and CMV-seropositive. The sample consisted of PBMCs. The J gene is TRBJ2-2, the V gene TRBV7-3; D not resolved. CDR3 sequence (DNA): TGTGCCAGCAGCCAACCTCCGGCCGGGGAGCTGTTTTTT. Translation: CASSQPPAGELFF.